Presented here are 21 T cell receptor beta chains from one specimen sequenced in a study of cytomegalovirus exposure and HLA in healthy donors. Amplification used 60 Vbeta primers and 13 Jbeta primers. Clones were read by immunoSEQ multiplex PCR, and TCRdb kept only the in-frame ones, dropping some. The sample records about 160,000 clones, approximately 78% being singletons. Input material: PBMCs. Every receptor here comes from a male donor in good health and CMV-seropositive.

The rearrangement links TRBV27 to TRBJ2-3; 7 bases align to TRBD1. V lost 3 bases to trimming and J lost 4 bases; unmatched junction nucleotides: 7. This CDR3 region has 15 residues. Germline loops: CDR1 MNHEY, CDR2 SMNVEV (reference sequence). The CDR3 sequence: CASSFWTGDSDTQYF. DNA of the CDR3: TGTGCCAGCAGTTTTTGGACAGGCGACTCAGATACGCAGTATTTT.

The genes are TRBV6-5 and TRBJ2-1, with D perhaps TRBD2 (6 bases). The ends were cut back, 5 bases at V and 6 bases at J, with 14 bases in the middle. The V gene's germline CDR1 is MNHEY and CDR2 SVGAGI. This CDR3 has 14 residues. The CDR3 protein is CASSAGTLINEQFF. In nucleotides, the CDR3 is TGTGCCAGCAGTGCCGGGACTTTAATCAATGAGCAGTTCTTC.

This clone was seen just once. This chain connects TRBV27 to TRBJ1-5; the match to TRBD1 covers 10 bases. The CDR3 has 19 residues. V gave up 5 bases and J gave up 2 bases; unmatched junction bases: 15. CDR1 is MNHEY, CDR2 SMNVEV, per germline (reference sequence). The CDR3 spells CASSRVTGTGDLRNQPQHF. The CDR3 bases are TGTGCCAGCAGTAGGGTTACCGGGACAGGGGATCTTCGCAATCAGCCCCAGCATTTT.

In this sample, this clone turned up a few times. The gene calls are TRBV27 and TRBJ1-4, with D possibly being TRBD1 (6 bases). The CDR3 is made up of 14 amino acids. Germline CDR1 is MNHEY and CDR2 is SMNVEV (reference sequence). V lost 4 bases and J 8 bases, leaving 14 bases between the germline ends. CDR3 nucleotides: TGTGCCAGCAGTTCTAACAGGGTTGGGGAAAAACTGTTTTTT. Translating it yields CASSSNRVGEKLFF.

The chain is built from TRBV10-3 and TRBJ2-7; D may be TRBD1 (5 bases). Trimming shortened V by 7 bases and J by 6 bases, and 19 bases separated the two germline ends. The CDR3 totals 14 residues. CDR1 ENHRY and CDR2 SYGVKD come from the germline V gene. The CDR3 DNA reads as TGTGCCATCAAGGGGTTTACCCCTTCAGGCGAGCAGTACTTC. Encoded protein: CAIKGFTPSGEQYF.

V usage is TRBV5-1 and J usage is TRBJ2-2; 9 bases match TRBD1. The V gene's germline CDR1 is SGHRS and CDR2 YFSETQ. With 4 bases clipped from V and 5 bases from J, the junction kept 6 bases outside the gene matches. The CDR3 has 15 amino acids. The CDR3 DNA is TGCGCCAGCAGCCTTACAGGGGGCGTTACCGGGGAGCTGTTTTTT. Its translation is CASSLTGGVTGELFF. Supplemented by reference TRBV5-1 and TRBJ2-2, the full variable domain reads KAGVTQTPRYLIKTRGQQVTLSCSPISGHRSVSWYQQTPGQGLQFLFEYFSETQRNKGNFPGRFSGRQFSNSRSEMNVSTLELGDSALYLCASSLTGGVTGELFFGEGSRLTVL.

The chain employs TRBV6-5 and TRBJ1-2, with TRBD1 matching over 8 bases. This CDR3 has 15 amino acids. In germline, CDR1 is MNHEY, CDR2 SVGAGI. V shed 4 bases, J shed 5 bases, and the junction held 9 bases outside the gene matches. The CDR3 here is CASSWVPGQDYGYTF. The CDR3, as DNA: TGTGCCAGCAGTTGGGTACCGGGACAGGATTATGGCTACACCTTC.

This clone was recorded a few times. The chain carries TRBV5-4 and TRBJ1-1; D not certain. Germline loops: CDR1 SGHNT, CDR2 YYREEE (reference sequence). The CDR3 runs to 14 residues. The V end was cut by 6 bases, the J end by 7 bases, with 19 bases between. The CDR3 sequence is CASKKGLIEGEAFF. The CDR3 DNA is TGTGCCAGCAAAAAGGGCCTTATTGAGGGTGAAGCTTTCTTT.

This clone was picked up a small number of times. The chain has TRBV10-2 and TRBJ1-4; tentative D call: TRBD1 (5 bases). This CDR3 spans 15 amino acids. In germline, CDR1 is WSHSY, CDR2 SAAADI. The ends were cut back, 4 bases at V and 6 bases at J, with 15 bases in the middle. The CDR3 DNA reads as TGCGCCAGCAGTGCCTCAGGAGGGGTTGATGAAAAACTGTTTTTT. As protein: CASSASGGVDEKLFF.

This chain uses TRBV9 with TRBJ2-5; unclear D gene. The DNA end lines up better with TRBJ2-7; the J call may be wrong. The CDR3 contains 15 residues. CDR1 and CDR2 from the germline V gene are SGDLS and YYNGEE. The CDR3: CASSVGSRSSYEQYF. The CDR3, as DNA: TGTGCCAGCAGCGTAGGTAGTCGGAGCTCCTACGAGCAGTACTTC.

The chain has TRBV4-3 and TRBJ2-5; 13 positions agree with TRBD2. After removal of 4 bases from V and 4 bases from J, the junction contained 9 bases not matched to a gene. Germline CDR1 is LGHNA and CDR2 is YSLEER. The CDR3 covers 17 residues. CDR3 sequence reads: CASSRTSLAGGAETQYF. CDR3 sequence (DNA): TGCGCCAGCAGCCGAACCTCACTAGCGGGGGGGGCAGAGACCCAGTACTTC.

This chain joins TRBV27 and TRBJ2-2, with D unresolved. The CDR3 has 14 residues. V was trimmed by 9 bases and J by 3 bases, leaving 14 bases between them. CDR1 MNHEY and CDR2 SMNVEV come from the germline V gene (reference sequence). The CDR3 spells CASSQRGDTGELFF. DNA of the CDR3: TGTGCCAGTTCTCAGAGAGGCGACACCGGGGAGCTGTTTTTT.

The rearrangement uses TRBV28 and TRBJ1-1; 7 bases line up with TRBD1. The CDR3 totals 15 residues. J gave up 4 bases and V 4 bases, and 9 bases lay outside the gene matches. Germline V lookup: CDR1 MDHEN, CDR2 SYDVKM. CDR3 loop: CASSSPTGMGTEAFF. CDR3 DNA: TGTGCCAGCAGTTCCCCGACAGGGATGGGCACTGAAGCTTTCTTT.

V and J are TRBV25-1 and TRBJ1-3; 9 nucleotides agree with TRBD1. CDR3 length equals 16 residues. Germline lookup yields CDR1 MGHDK and CDR2 SYGVNS. V lost 7 bases and J lost 4; bases outside the gene matches: 11. CDR3 in amino acids: CASTGRNRGPGNTIYF. The CDR3 coding sequence is TGTGCCAGCACCGGAAGAAACAGGGGGCCCGGAAACACCATATATTTT.

The chain recombines TRBV7-2 with TRBJ1-1; D gene unclear. The CDR3 runs 14 residues. The ends were cut back, 2 bases at V and 4 bases at J, with 11 bases in the middle. Germline values: CDR1 SGHTA, CDR2 FQGNSA. DNA of the CDR3: TGTGCCAGCAGCTTACTAATGGTCTCCACTGAAGCTTTCTTT. The encoded protein is CASSLLMVSTEAFF.

The chain combines TRBV4-3 with TRBJ2-1; 14 positions match TRBD2. Germline lookup yields CDR1 LGHNA and CDR2 YSLEER. The CDR3 contains 15 residues. V shed 6 bases, J shed 9 bases, and the junction held 7 bases outside the gene matches. This CDR3 is CASRQTSGGDFEQFF. The DNA of the CDR3 is TGCGCCAGCAGGCAGACTAGCGGGGGGGATTTTGAGCAGTTCTTC.

The V and J genes are TRBV5-4 and TRBJ2-5, with TRBD2 as a possible D gene (6 bases). The CDR3 is 15 residues long. Per the germline V gene, CDR1 is SGHNT and CDR2 is YYREEE (reference sequence). Trimming pared 4 bases from V and 1 base from J, leaving 14 bases between. The CDR3 nucleotides are TGTGCCAGCAGCCCTGGGGGTAGCGGCCAAGAGACCCAGTACTTC. Translation: CASSPGGSGQETQYF.

Only a few counts were recorded for this clone. V usage is TRBV5-4 and J usage is TRBJ1-1; 12 bases are shared with TRBD1. The CDR3 consists of 17 residues. The germline V gene encodes CDR1 SGHNT and CDR2 YYREEE (reference sequence). V lost 0 bases and J lost 6; bases outside the gene matches: 9. CDR3 DNA: TGTGCCAGCAGCTTGGATTATCGAGGGACAGGGGGCGCTGAAGCTTTCTTT. Translated, it gives CASSLDYRGTGGAEAFF.

The chain joins TRBV2 to TRBJ2-2; D is unclear. CDR3 length: 14 residues. CDR1 is SNHLY, CDR2 FYNNEI, per germline. The germline V and J ends were trimmed by 8 bases and 4 bases, with 14 bases remaining between them. DNA of the CDR3: TGTGCCAGCTCCGGCGTGGGCCGCACCGGGGAGCTGTTTTTT. It specifies CASSGVGRTGELFF.

This chain connects TRBV11-2 to TRBJ2-7; D perhaps matches TRBD2 (6 bases). V lost 5 bases to trimming and J lost 2 bases, with 16 bases between them. Germline values: CDR1 SGHAT, CDR2 FQNNGV. CDR3 size: 15 residues. The CDR3 DNA is TGTGCCAGCAGCAAGCCGGCTAGCGCGGCCTACGAGCAGTACTTC. Translation gives CASSKPASAAYEQYF.

In its sample, this clone was seen once. The chain links TRBV18 to TRBJ2-1; D may be TRBD2 (5 bases). The CDR3 is 14 amino acids. Germline V CDR1 and CDR2: KGHSH, LQKENI. Deletions cut 2 bases from V and 15 bases from J, with 20 bases between. The DNA for the CDR3 is TGTGCCAGCTCACCATATAAAGGGAGTGGCTCTCGGTTCTTC. Protein sequence: CASSPYKGSGSRFF.